This T cell receptor (beta chain) was recovered during a study of shared T cell receptors in the human thymus. This table comes from immunoSEQ multiplex PCR, and its TCRdb copy is limited to in-frame clones, with some not included. Of hundreds of thousands of clones listed, approximately 89% are singletons. From germline, CDR1 is LGHNA and CDR2 YSLEER. The CDR3 length is 17 residues. The V end was cut by 2 bases, the J end by 0 bases, with 14 bases between. These records were also assigned to another study, of human thymus T cells. As that study records: Each of the donors was a healthy Finnish infant who was undergoing open corrective cardiac surgery for congenital heart defects. Resections removed during corrective heart surgery provided the thymus tissue used. Within thymic and blood repertoires, V and J gene usage appeared to be biased. Overlap was high between thymic repertoires from unrelated individuals, as reported in related research.

The TCR originated in a boy younger than two with a congenital heart defect. V and J are TRBV4-3 and TRBJ1-3; D remains unclear. Sample: thymocytes. CDR3 sequence reads: CASSQSASGFSGNTIYF. The CDR3 nucleotides are TGCGCCAGCAGCCAATCCGCTAGCGGGTTCTCTGGAAACACCATATATTTT.